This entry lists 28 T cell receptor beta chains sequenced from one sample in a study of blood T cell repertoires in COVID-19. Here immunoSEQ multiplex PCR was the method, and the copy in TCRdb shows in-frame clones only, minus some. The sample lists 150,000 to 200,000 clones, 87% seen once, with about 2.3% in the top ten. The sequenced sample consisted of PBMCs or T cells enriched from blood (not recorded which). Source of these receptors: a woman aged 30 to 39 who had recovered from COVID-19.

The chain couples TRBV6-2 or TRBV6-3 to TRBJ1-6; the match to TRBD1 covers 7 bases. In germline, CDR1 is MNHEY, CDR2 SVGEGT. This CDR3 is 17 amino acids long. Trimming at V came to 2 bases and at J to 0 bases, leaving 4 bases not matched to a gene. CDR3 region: CASSYGDRSSYNSPLHF. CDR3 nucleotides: TGTGCCAGCAGTTACGGGGACAGAAGCTCCTATAATTCACCCCTCCACTTT.

The CDR3 here is CASSPRDRAQDTQYF. The CDR3, as DNA: TGTGCCAGCAGCCCCCGGGACAGGGCACAAGATACGCAGTATTTT. J is TRBJ2-3 and V is TRBV3-1 (or the pseudogene TRBV3-2); 9 bases are shared with TRBD1. V shed 4 bases, J shed 5 bases, and the junction held 7 bases outside the gene matches. The CDR3 is 15 amino acids. Germline lookup yields CDR1 LGHDT and CDR2 YNNKEL (reference sequence).

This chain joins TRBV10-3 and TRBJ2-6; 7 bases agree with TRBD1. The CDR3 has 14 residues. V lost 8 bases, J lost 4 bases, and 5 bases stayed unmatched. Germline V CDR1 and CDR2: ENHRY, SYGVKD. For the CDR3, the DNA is TGTGCCATCGAAGGGGGCGCCGGGGCCAACGTCCTGACTTTC. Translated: CAIEGGAGANVLTF.

The CDR3 spells CASSIAHRETQYF. The CDR3 DNA reads TGTGCCAGTAGTATAGCGCACAGGGAGACCCAGTACTTC. The rearrangement joins TRBV19 to TRBJ2-5; D perhaps matches TRBD1 (5 bases). CDR1 and CDR2 (germline): LNHDA, SQIVND (reference sequence). V was clipped by 1 base and J by 5 bases, with 8 bases between them. The CDR3 runs 13 residues.

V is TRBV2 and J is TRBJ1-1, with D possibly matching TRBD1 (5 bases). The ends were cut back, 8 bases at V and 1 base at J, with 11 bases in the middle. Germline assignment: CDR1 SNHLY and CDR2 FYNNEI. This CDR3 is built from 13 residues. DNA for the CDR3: TGTGCCAGCCCGTTAGGACAGAACACTGAAGCTTTCTTT. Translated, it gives CASPLGQNTEAFF.

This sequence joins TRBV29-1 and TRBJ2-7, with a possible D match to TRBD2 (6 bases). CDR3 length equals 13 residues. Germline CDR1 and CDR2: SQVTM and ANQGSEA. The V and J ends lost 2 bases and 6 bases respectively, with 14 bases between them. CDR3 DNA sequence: TGCAGCGTTGAACGAACGGACGGGGGCGAGCAGTACTTC. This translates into CSVERTDGGEQYF.

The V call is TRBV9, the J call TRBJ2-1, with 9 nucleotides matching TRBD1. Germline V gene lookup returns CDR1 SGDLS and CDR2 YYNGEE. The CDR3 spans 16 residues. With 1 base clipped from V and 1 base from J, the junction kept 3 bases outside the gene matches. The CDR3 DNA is TGTGCCAGCAGCGTAACAGGGGGCCAATCCTACAATGAGCAGTTCTTC. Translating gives CASSVTGGQSYNEQFF.

DNA for the CDR3: TGTGCCAGCAGGGGGACCGGGACTAGCGGGGCTACTAGCTCCTACGAGCAGTACTTC. It encodes CASRGTGTSGATSSYEQYF. The chain links TRBV27 to TRBJ2-7; 13 bases are shared with TRBD2. The CDR3 totals 19 residues. Per the germline V gene, CDR1 is MNHEY and CDR2 is SMNVEV (reference sequence). With V trimmed by 6 bases and J by 0 bases, 14 bases remained unmatched.

CDR3 sequence reads: CASSSSGTGVSYEQYF. CDR3 bases: TGTGCCAGCAGTTCATCCGGGACAGGGGTCTCCTACGAGCAGTACTTC. The chain combines TRBV7-9 with TRBJ2-7, with 10 bases fitting TRBD1. The V and J ends lost 6 bases and 0 bases, in that order; junction bases with no gene match: 8. The CDR3 contains 16 residues. Per the germline V gene, CDR1 is SEHNR and CDR2 is FQNEAQ (reference sequence).

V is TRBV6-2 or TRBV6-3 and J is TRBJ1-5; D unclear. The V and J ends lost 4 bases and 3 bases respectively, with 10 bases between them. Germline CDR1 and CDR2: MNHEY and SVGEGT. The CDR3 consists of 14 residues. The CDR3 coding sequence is TGTGCCAGCAGTTTTCAAGTAGTCAATCAGCCCCAGCATTTT. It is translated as CASSFQVVNQPQHF.

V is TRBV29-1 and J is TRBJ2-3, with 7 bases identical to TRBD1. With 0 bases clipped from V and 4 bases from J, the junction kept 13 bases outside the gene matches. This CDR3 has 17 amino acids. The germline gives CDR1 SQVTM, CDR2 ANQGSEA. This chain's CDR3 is CSVEEGLTGKVPDTQYF. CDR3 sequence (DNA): TGCAGCGTTGAAGAGGGTTTGACAGGGAAGGTCCCAGATACGCAGTATTTT.

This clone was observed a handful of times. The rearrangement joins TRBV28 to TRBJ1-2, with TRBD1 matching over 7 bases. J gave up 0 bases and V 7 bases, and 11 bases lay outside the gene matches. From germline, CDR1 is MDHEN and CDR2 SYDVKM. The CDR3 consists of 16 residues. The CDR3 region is CASKRGRRIANYGYTF. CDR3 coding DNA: TGTGCCAGCAAGAGGGGGCGCCGAATAGCTAACTATGGCTACACCTTC.

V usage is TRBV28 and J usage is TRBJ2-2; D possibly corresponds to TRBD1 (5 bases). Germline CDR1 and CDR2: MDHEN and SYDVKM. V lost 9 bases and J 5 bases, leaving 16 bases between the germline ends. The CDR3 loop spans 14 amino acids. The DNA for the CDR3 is TGTGCCAGTGCTTTTGACAGAGCTACCGGGGAGCTGTTTTTT. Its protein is CASAFDRATGELFF.

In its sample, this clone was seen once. As DNA, the CDR3 is TGTGCCAGCAGCTTGTTTAGCTCACAGGGCCTTGAGCAGTACTTC. Translation: CASSLFSSQGLEQYF. The chain is built from TRBV5-8 and TRBJ2-7, with D possibly matching TRBD1 (6 bases). The V end lost 1 base, the J end lost 7 bases, and 18 bases lay between the germline ends. Germline CDR1 and CDR2: SGHTS and YDEGEE. There are 15 residues in the CDR3.

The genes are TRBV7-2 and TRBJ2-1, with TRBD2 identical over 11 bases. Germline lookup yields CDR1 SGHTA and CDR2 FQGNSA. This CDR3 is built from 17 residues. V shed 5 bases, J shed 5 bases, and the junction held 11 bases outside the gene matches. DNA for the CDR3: TGTGCCAGCAGCCTCCGACTAGCGGGGCCCATCAACAATGAGCAGTTCTTC. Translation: CASSLRLAGPINNEQFF.

The CDR3 is CASSLSSVMNTEAFF. For the CDR3, the DNA is TGCGCCAGCAGCTTGAGTTCAGTCATGAACACTGAAGCTTTCTTT. This chain joins TRBV5-1 and TRBJ1-1, with no clear D. The CDR3 is made up of 15 amino acids. V was trimmed by 1 base and J by 0 bases, leaving 10 bases between them. Germline V gene lookup returns CDR1 SGHRS and CDR2 YFSETQ.

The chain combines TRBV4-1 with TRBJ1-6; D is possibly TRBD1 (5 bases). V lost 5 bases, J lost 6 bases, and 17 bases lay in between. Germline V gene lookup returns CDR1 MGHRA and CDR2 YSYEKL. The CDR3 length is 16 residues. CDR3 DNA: TGCGCCAGCAGCGGGGGGAAGGGACCGTCTAATTCACCCCTCCACTTT. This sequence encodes CASSGGKGPSNSPLHF.

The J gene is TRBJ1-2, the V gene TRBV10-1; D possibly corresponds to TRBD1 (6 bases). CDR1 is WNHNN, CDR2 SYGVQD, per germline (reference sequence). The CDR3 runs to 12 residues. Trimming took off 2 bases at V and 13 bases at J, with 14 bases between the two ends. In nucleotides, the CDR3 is TGCGCCAGCAGTGAGGGCAGGGGCCCCCTCACCTTC. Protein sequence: CASSEGRGPLTF.

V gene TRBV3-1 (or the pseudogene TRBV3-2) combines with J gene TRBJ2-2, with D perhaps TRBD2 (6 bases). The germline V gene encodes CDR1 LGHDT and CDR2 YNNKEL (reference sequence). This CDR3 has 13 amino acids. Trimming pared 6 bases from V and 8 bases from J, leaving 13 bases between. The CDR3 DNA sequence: TGTGCCAGCAGGGGGACTGGATTGGGGGAGCTGTTTTTT. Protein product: CASRGTGLGELFF.

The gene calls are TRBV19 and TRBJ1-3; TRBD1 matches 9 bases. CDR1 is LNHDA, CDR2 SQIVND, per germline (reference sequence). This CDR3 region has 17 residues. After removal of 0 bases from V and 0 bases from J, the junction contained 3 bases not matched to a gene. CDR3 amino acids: CASSIEGQGYSGNTIYF. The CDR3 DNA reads TGTGCCAGTAGTATAGAAGGACAGGGGTACTCTGGAAACACCATATATTTT. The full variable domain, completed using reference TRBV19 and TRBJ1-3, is DGGITQSPKYLFRKEGQNVTLSCEQNLNHDAMYWYRQDPGQGLRLIYYSQIVNDFQKGDIAEGYSVSREKKESFPLTVTSAQKNPTAFYLCASSIEGQGYSGNTIYFGEGSWLTVV.

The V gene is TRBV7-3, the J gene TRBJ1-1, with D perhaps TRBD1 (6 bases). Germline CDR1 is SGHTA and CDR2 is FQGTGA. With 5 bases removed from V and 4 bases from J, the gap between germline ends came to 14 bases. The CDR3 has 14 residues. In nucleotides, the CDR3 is TGTGCCAGCAGCCCCGAACAGGGATCCACTGAAGCTTTCTTT. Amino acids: CASSPEQGSTEAFF.

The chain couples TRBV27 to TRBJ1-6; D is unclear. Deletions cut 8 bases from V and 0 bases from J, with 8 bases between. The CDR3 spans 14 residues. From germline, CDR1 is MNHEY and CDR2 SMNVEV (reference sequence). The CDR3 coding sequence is TGTGCCAGCCAGGATAGCTCCTATAATTCACCCCTCCACTTT. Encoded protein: CASQDSSYNSPLHF.

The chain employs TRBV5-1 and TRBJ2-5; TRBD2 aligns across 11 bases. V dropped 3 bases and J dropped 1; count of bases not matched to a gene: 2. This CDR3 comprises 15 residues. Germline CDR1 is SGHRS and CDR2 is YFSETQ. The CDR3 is CASSSLAGVQETQYF. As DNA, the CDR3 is TGCGCCAGCAGCTCACTAGCGGGAGTCCAAGAGACCCAGTACTTC.

The CDR3 sequence is CSVGRQDRVGGYTF. CDR3 in DNA: TGCAGCGTTGGAAGACAGGACAGGGTAGGTGGCTACACCTTC. V and J are TRBV29-1 and TRBJ1-2; 8 bases agree with TRBD1. Germline trimming cut 4 bases from V and 7 bases from J; bases unmatched to any gene: 11. The CDR3 totals 14 residues. The germline CDR1 and CDR2 sequences are SQVTM and ANQGSEA. The entire variable domain, with the rest obtained from reference TRBV29-1 and TRBJ1-2, is as follows: SAVISQKPSRDICQRGTSLTIQCQVDSQVTMMFWYRQQPGQSLTLIATANQGSEATYESGFVIDKFPISRPNLTFSTLTVSNMSPEDSSIYLCSVGRQDRVGGYTFGSGTRLTVV.

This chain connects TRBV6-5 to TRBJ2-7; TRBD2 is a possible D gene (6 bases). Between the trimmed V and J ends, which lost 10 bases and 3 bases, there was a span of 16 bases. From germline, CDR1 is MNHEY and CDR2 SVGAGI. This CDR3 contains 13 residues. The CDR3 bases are TGTGCCACCGAGGGACTCACACGCTACGAGCAGTACTTC. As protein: CATEGLTRYEQYF.

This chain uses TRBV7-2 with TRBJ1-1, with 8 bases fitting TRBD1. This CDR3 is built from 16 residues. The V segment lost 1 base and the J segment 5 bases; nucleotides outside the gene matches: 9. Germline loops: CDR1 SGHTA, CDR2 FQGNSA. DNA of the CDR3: TGTGCCAGCAGCTTAGTTTCAGGGGGCGGGTTAACTGAAGCTTTCTTT. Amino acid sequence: CASSLVSGGGLTEAFF.

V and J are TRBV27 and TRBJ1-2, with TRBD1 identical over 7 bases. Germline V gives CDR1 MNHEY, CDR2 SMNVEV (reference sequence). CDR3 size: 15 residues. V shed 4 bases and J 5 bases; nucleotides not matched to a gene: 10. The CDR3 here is CASSSRQGNPYGYTF. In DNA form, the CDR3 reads TGTGCCAGCAGTTCGAGACAGGGAAATCCTTATGGCTACACCTTC.

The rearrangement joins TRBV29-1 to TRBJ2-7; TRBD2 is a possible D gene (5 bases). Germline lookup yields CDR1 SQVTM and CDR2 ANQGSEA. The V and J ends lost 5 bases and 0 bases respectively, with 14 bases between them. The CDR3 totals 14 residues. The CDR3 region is CSVTAQGSSYEQYF. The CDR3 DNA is TGCAGCGTTACAGCTCAAGGGAGCTCCTACGAGCAGTACTTC.